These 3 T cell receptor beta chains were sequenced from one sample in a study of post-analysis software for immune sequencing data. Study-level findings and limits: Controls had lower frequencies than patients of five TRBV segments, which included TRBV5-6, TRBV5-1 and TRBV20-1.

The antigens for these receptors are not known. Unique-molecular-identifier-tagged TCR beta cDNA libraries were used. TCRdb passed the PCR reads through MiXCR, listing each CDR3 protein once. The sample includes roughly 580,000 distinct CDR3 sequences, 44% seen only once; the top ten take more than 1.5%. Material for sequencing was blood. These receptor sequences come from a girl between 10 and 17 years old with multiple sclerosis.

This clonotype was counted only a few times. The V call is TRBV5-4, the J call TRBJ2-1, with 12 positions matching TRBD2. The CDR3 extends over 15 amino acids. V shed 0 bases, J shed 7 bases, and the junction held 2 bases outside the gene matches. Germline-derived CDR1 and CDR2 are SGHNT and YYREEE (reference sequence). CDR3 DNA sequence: TGTGCCAGCAGCTTGGATGGGACTAGCGGGAATGAGCAGTTCTTC. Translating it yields CASSLDGTSGNEQFF.

CDR3 nucleotide sequence: TGTGCCAGCAGGAAACCCGGAGCGGGGGTCCAAGAGACCCAGTACTTC. It is translated as CASRKPGAGVQETQYF. This sequence joins TRBV6-1 and TRBJ2-5; 8 bases are shared with TRBD2. The CDR3 consists of 16 residues. Germline V gene sequence: CDR1 MNHNS, CDR2 SASEGT. V dropped 6 bases and J dropped 1; count of bases not matched to a gene: 10.

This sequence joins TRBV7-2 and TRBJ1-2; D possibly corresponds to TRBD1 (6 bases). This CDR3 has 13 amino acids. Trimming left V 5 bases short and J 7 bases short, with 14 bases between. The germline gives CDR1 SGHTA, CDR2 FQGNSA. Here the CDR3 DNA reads TGTGCCAGCAGCCTACAGGGCCTGGGTGGCTACACCTTC. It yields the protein CASSLQGLGGYTF.